Following are 20 T cell receptor beta chains from one sample sequenced in a study of control samples from healthy donors and cancer patients. Produced via immunoSEQ multiplex PCR; TCRdb's table is partial and in-frame only. Of 75,000 or so clones detected, roughly 90% appear once; the ten largest clones hold about 6%. The sequenced sample consisted of PBMCs. The receptors derive from a man aged 55 to 70 with colorectal cancer.

V usage is TRBV7-8 and J usage is TRBJ2-1, with 8 positions matching TRBD1. CDR3 size: 17 residues. Looked up from germline, CDR1 is SGHVS and CDR2 is FQNEAQ. J was trimmed by 4 bases and V by 4 bases; bases with no gene match: 12. The CDR3 DNA sequence: TGTGCCAGCAGCTCGCCGGACAGGGCCGCCCCGTACAATGAGCAGTTCTTC. Amino acids: CASSSPDRAAPYNEQFF.

The chain recombines TRBV10-3 with TRBJ1-1, with 9 nucleotides matching TRBD1. The CDR3 has 16 residues. V lost 6 bases to trimming and J lost 5 bases; unmatched junction nucleotides: 13. CDR1 and CDR2 from the germline V gene are ENHRY and SYGVKD. CDR3 DNA: TGTGCCATCAGATTGACGGGGACAGGGAAGGGGACTGAAGCTTTCTTT. Amino acids: CAIRLTGTGKGTEAFF.

The chain carries TRBV5-1 and TRBJ2-1; 7 bases match TRBD2. Germline CDR1 SGHRS, CDR2 YFSETQ. After removal of 0 bases from V and 9 bases from J, the junction contained 6 bases not matched to a gene. This CDR3 is 14 amino acids long. CDR3 sequence reads: CASSLVPSGGEQFF. The CDR3 nucleotides are TGCGCCAGCAGCTTGGTGCCTTCGGGGGGTGAGCAGTTCTTC.

V gene TRBV6-6 combines with J gene TRBJ1-2, with TRBD1 identical over 7 bases. The length of the CDR3 is 14 residues. V lost 5 bases, J lost 8 bases, and 11 bases stayed unmatched. The germline V gene has CDR1 MNHNY and CDR2 SVGAGI (reference sequence). The CDR3 DNA reads as TGTGCCAGCAGTACCCTCGAGGGGGCGGCGGGCTACACCTTC. Translation gives CASSTLEGAAGYTF.

This chain connects TRBV6-5 to TRBJ2-2; D is unclear. CDR3 length: 13 residues. Germline V gene sequence: CDR1 MNHEY, CDR2 SVGAGI. Trimming removed 5 bases from V and 4 bases from J, with 8 bases in between. The CDR3 coding sequence is TGTGCCAGCAGTCTACAAGGCACCGGGGAGCTGTTTTTT. Its protein is CASSLQGTGELFF.

V is TRBV9 and J is TRBJ1-6; TRBD1 agrees at 7 bases. From germline, CDR1 is SGDLS and CDR2 YYNGEE. The V segment lost 7 bases and the J segment 8 bases; nucleotides outside the gene matches: 6. This CDR3 contains 13 residues. CDR3 in amino acids: CASAGTADSPLHF. As DNA, the CDR3 is TGTGCCAGCGCCGGGACAGCTGATTCACCCCTCCACTTT.

The gene calls are TRBV10-2 and TRBJ2-1, with 7 bases lining up with TRBD1. The V and J ends lost 2 bases and 8 bases, in that order; junction bases with no gene match: 15. The CDR3 is 17 amino acids. Germline CDR1 and CDR2: WSHSY and SAAADI. The CDR3 DNA follows: TGCGCCAGCAGTGAGGGGTTAAGGACAGGTCGAATGGATGAGCAGTTCTTC. It is translated as CASSEGLRTGRMDEQFF.

Written as DNA, the CDR3 is TGTGCCATCAGTGAGTCTCAGGGGGTCTACGAGCAGTACTTC. This gives the protein CAISESQGVYEQYF. The rearrangement links TRBV10-3 to TRBJ2-7, with 7 bases lining up with TRBD1. With 0 bases clipped from V and 3 bases from J, the junction kept 2 bases outside the gene matches. Germline lookup yields CDR1 ENHRY and CDR2 SYGVKD. The CDR3 runs to 14 residues.

The gene calls are TRBV27 and TRBJ2-3; D might be TRBD1 or TRBD2, each matching 5 bases. The CDR3 contains 11 residues. V was clipped by 11 bases and J by 5 bases, with 11 bases between them. Germline V gene sequence: CDR1 MNHEY, CDR2 SMNVEV (reference sequence). In DNA form, the CDR3 reads TGTGCCTCGTGGGGGAGAGATACGCAGTATTTT. Its translation is CASWGRDTQYF.

The rearrangement links TRBV6-6 to TRBJ1-2; 10 nucleotides agree with TRBD1. V was clipped by 4 bases and J by 8 bases; unmatched bases: 7. Germline V gene lookup returns CDR1 MNHNY and CDR2 SVGAGI (reference sequence). This CDR3 has 14 amino acids. DNA for the CDR3: TGTGCCAGCAGTTCCGACAGGGGGCTAGGGGGCTACACCTTC. This sequence encodes CASSSDRGLGGYTF.

The chain couples TRBV28 to TRBJ1-1, with D perhaps TRBD1 (5 bases). The germline V and J ends were trimmed by 8 bases and 2 bases, with 18 bases remaining between them. Germline lookup yields CDR1 MDHEN and CDR2 SYDVKM. CDR3 length: 15 amino acids. Written as DNA, the CDR3 is TGTGCCAGCGCGGGGGGTGGTGGCGGTAACACTGAAGCTTTCTTT. Amino acid sequence: CASAGGGGGNTEAFF.

This sequence joins TRBV6-5 and TRBJ2-1; 7 bases agree with TRBD2. CDR3 size: 15 residues. V was pared by 3 bases and J by 2 bases, with 4 bases of the junction left unmatched. Germline CDR1 is MNHEY and CDR2 is SVGAGI. The CDR3 DNA follows: TGTGCCAGCAGTTATGGGGCGGGGGCCTACAATGAGCAGTTCTTC. Translation gives CASSYGAGAYNEQFF.

This rearrangement joins TRBV7-9 to TRBJ2-5; D may be TRBD1 (5 bases). The CDR3 consists of 17 residues. V was clipped by 5 bases and J by 4 bases, with 23 bases between them. Germline V lookup: CDR1 SEHNR, CDR2 FQNEAQ (reference sequence). The CDR3 reads CASSTSKGPARPETQYF. The CDR3 DNA reads TGTGCCAGCAGCACCTCAAAGGGGCCCGCCAGACCAGAGACCCAGTACTTC.

This chain joins TRBV25-1 and TRBJ2-5; maybe TRBD1 (5 bases). Germline V CDR1 and CDR2: MGHDK, SYGVNS. The CDR3 totals 15 residues. V was shortened by 4 bases and J by 4 bases, with 16 bases between the two germline ends. The CDR3 spells CASSAQVIVGETQYF. DNA of the CDR3: TGTGCCAGCAGTGCACAGGTAATCGTGGGAGAGACCCAGTACTTC.

V gene TRBV9 combines with J gene TRBJ1-4; D gene ambiguous. V lost 2 bases, J lost 8 bases, and 7 bases lay in between. This CDR3 has 12 amino acids. CDR1 is SGDLS, CDR2 YYNGEE, per germline. CDR3 sequence (DNA): TGTGCCAGCAGCGTCCCGGGCGAAAAACTGTTTTTT. This codes for CASSVPGEKLFF.

This clone was counted a single time. The chain couples TRBV7-8 to TRBJ2-5, with D uncertain. The CDR3 is made up of 16 amino acids. CDR1 is SGHVS, CDR2 FQNEAQ, per germline. V lost 1 base to trimming and J lost 2 bases, with 14 bases between them. Written as DNA, the CDR3 is TGTGCCAGCAGCTTAGAGGGCCAACTGTGGCAAGAGACCCAGTACTTC. Its protein is CASSLEGQLWQETQYF.

The chain recombines TRBV15 with TRBJ2-5; no firm D call. This CDR3 contains 15 residues. The germline V gene has CDR1 LNHNV and CDR2 YYDKDF (reference sequence). Trimming cost V 0 bases and J 5 bases, with 13 bases left between them. The CDR3 coding sequence is TGTGCCACCAGCAGAGATCACTGGGCGCGGGAGACCCAGTACTTC. Its translation is CATSRDHWARETQYF.

The rearrangement uses TRBV6-1 and TRBJ1-2, with a possible D match to TRBD1 (5 bases). Between the trimmed V and J ends, which lost 3 bases and 8 bases, there was a span of 10 bases. The CDR3 contains 12 residues. Per germline, CDR1 MNHNS and CDR2 SASEGT. The CDR3 reads CASSDWDAGYTF. CDR3 DNA: TGTGCCAGCAGTGATTGGGACGCGGGCTACACCTTC.

The V and J genes are TRBV12-2 and TRBJ2-7. TRBV12-2 is assigned pseudogene status. The CDR3 covers 16 residues. The CDR3 spells CASRSGTRKRSYEQYF. The CDR3 region has the DNA TGTGCAAGTCGCTCCGGGACGCGGAAAAGGTCCTACGAGCAGTACTTC.

V is TRBV27 and J is TRBJ1-4; D is unresolved. Germline CDR1 and CDR2: MNHEY and SMNVEV (reference sequence). The CDR3 covers 16 residues. Trimming took off 2 bases at V and 5 bases at J, with 15 bases between the two ends. The CDR3: CASSLSPAGMNEKLFF. CDR3 nucleotides: TGTGCCAGCAGTTTAAGCCCCGCAGGAATGAATGAAAAACTGTTTTTT.